These 19 T cell receptor beta chains originate from one sample sequenced in a study of blood T cell repertoires in COVID-19. The repertoire was sequenced with immunoSEQ multiplex PCR; TCRdb's copy has only in-frame clones and lacks some. The profile covers 110,000 to 150,000 clones, with 88% appearing a single time and 1.8% taken by the ten largest. What was sequenced was peripheral blood. The receptors come from a man aged 65 to 85 with acute or convalescent COVID-19.

This clone was seen more than once but under ten times. The rearrangement uses TRBV30 and TRBJ1-6; 8 bases match TRBD1. Germline assignment: CDR1 GTSNPN and CDR2 SVGIG (reference sequence). J was trimmed by 7 bases and V by 8 bases; bases with no gene match: 13. The CDR3 totals 15 residues. DNA of the CDR3: TGTGCCGGTAGACAGGGGAATATAGAAAATTCACCCCTCCACTTT. Translated, it gives CAGRQGNIENSPLHF.

This chain connects TRBV19 to TRBJ1-2; 8 nucleotides agree with TRBD1. V lost 3 bases, J lost 4 bases, and 4 bases stayed unmatched. The CDR3 length is 14 residues. The germline CDR1 and CDR2 sequences are LNHDA and SQIVND (reference sequence). CDR3: CASSMGQGAYGYTF. In DNA form, the CDR3 reads TGTGCCAGTAGTATGGGCCAGGGGGCCTATGGCTACACCTTC.

This clone came up a few times. The chain couples TRBV11-2 to TRBJ2-7; possible D gene TRBD2, 6 bases. The CDR3 extends over 15 amino acids. Germline CDR1 reads SGHAT; CDR2 reads FQNNGV. V was pared by 5 bases and J by 1 base, with 15 bases between. The CDR3 nucleotides are TGTGCCAGCAGCGCCCTTAGCGGCCCATCCTACGAGCAGTACTTC. Amino acid sequence: CASSALSGPSYEQYF.

The CDR3 DNA reads as TGTGCCAGCTCACCAGGGACAGCCTACGAGCAGTACTTC. Encoded protein: CASSPGTAYEQYF. The chain has TRBV18 and TRBJ2-7; 7 bases align to TRBD1. V lost 2 bases, J lost 2 bases, and 0 bases stayed unmatched. CDR3 length equals 13 residues. Germline CDR1 and CDR2: KGHSH and LQKENI. Variable domain in full (rest from reference TRBV18 and TRBJ2-7): NAGVMQNPRHLVRRRGQEARLRCSPMKGHSHVYWYRQLPEEGLKFMVYLQKENIIDESGMPKERFSAEFPKEGPSILRIQQVVRGDSAAYFCASSPGTAYEQYFGPGTRLTVT.

The rearrangement joins TRBV28 to TRBJ2-3; 7 positions match TRBD2. Germline-derived CDR1 and CDR2 are MDHEN and SYDVKM. There are 19 residues in the CDR3. Trimming removed 3 bases from V and 0 bases from J; junction bases left unmatched: 15. The DNA of the CDR3 is TGTGCCAGCAGTTTTCCAGGGACTACGCCATATTCTAGCACAGATACGCAGTATTTT. Its translation: CASSFPGTTPYSSTDTQYF.

V gene TRBV6-1 combines with J gene TRBJ1-5, with TRBD1 matching 7 bases. The V gene's germline CDR1 is MNHNS and CDR2 SASEGT. The junction had 9 bases not matched to a gene; V was cut back by 2 bases and J by 2 bases. This CDR3 has 17 residues. The CDR3 DNA reads TGTGCCAGCAGTGAATTTCCCGGGACAGTAGGCAATCAGCCCCAGCATTTT. Its protein product is CASSEFPGTVGNQPQHF.

This clone has just one count. This chain uses TRBV11-2 with TRBJ2-3; TRBD1 is a possible D gene (5 bases). The V gene lost 7 bases and the J gene lost 2 bases, with 13 bases spanning the gap. From germline, CDR1 is SGHAT and CDR2 FQNNGV. The CDR3 extends over 14 amino acids. This CDR3 reads CASNRPSYTDTQYF. The CDR3 DNA reads as TGTGCCAGCAACAGGCCCAGTTACACAGATACGCAGTATTTT.

The table lists this clone with a count of one. The chain employs TRBV29-1 and TRBJ1-2; D might be TRBD1 (5 bases). This CDR3 has 10 residues. Germline V gene data show CDR1 as SQVTM and CDR2 as ANQGSEA. Trimming pared 3 bases from V and 12 bases from J, leaving 11 bases between. CDR3 residues: CSVEGGSHTF. The CDR3 coding sequence is TGCAGCGTTGAGGGGGGGTCACACACCTTC. The variable domain in full, completed from reference TRBV29-1 and TRBJ1-2, reads SAVISQKPSRDICQRGTSLTIQCQVDSQVTMMFWYRQQPGQSLTLIATANQGSEATYESGFVIDKFPISRPNLTFSTLTVSNMSPEDSSIYLCSVEGGSHTFGSGTRLTVV.

This chain uses TRBV7-9 with TRBJ1-3; possible D gene TRBD1, 5 bases. The V and J ends lost 2 bases and 4 bases respectively, with 24 bases between them. This CDR3 comprises 19 residues. Germline loops: CDR1 SEHNR, CDR2 FQNEAQ (reference sequence). As DNA, the CDR3 is TGTGCCAGCAGCTTAAATTACGCGTGGGGCAGGCCGGGCGGAAACACCATATATTTT. Translating gives CASSLNYAWGRPGGNTIYF.

The rearrangement links TRBV5-1 to TRBJ1-4, with 11 bases identical to TRBD1. Trimming removed 4 bases from V and 8 bases from J; junction bases left unmatched: 7. Germline V gene lookup returns CDR1 SGHRS and CDR2 YFSETQ. The CDR3 has 15 residues. In DNA, the CDR3 is TGCGCCAGCAGCCGGACAGGGGGCTGGTTAGAAAAACTGTTTTTT. Protein sequence: CASSRTGGWLEKLFF. Based on the CDR3 plus reference TRBV5-1 and TRBJ1-4, the full variable domain is KAGVTQTPRYLIKTRGQQVTLSCSPISGHRSVSWYQQTPGQGLQFLFEYFSETQRNKGNFPGRFSGRQFSNSRSEMNVSTLELGDSALYLCASSRTGGWLEKLFFGSGTQLSVL.

The CDR3 sequence: CASSRLQGPNNSPLHF. Written as DNA, the CDR3 is TGTGCCAGCAGCCGTCTCCAGGGTCCCAATAATTCACCCCTCCACTTT. The chain uses TRBV9 and TRBJ1-6, with a tentative D call TRBD1 (5 bases). This CDR3 is built from 16 residues. V was shortened by 4 bases and J by 5 bases, with 16 bases between the two germline ends. Per germline, CDR1 SGDLS and CDR2 YYNGEE.

V usage is TRBV10-1 and J usage is TRBJ1-1, with a possible D match to TRBD1 (6 bases). The CDR3 is 14 residues long. The ends were cut back, 5 bases at V and 5 bases at J, with 15 bases in the middle. Germline V gene sequence: CDR1 WNHNN, CDR2 SYGVQD (reference sequence). The CDR3 coding sequence is TGCGCCAGCAGTAACGGGGGGCATCGAACTGAAGCTTTCTTT. Its translation is CASSNGGHRTEAFF.

The CDR3 loop is CASSYSRRGAGDTQYF. The CDR3 DNA sequence: TGTGCCAGCAGTTACTCGAGACGGGGGGCAGGGGATACGCAGTATTTT. V and J are TRBV6-2 or TRBV6-3 and TRBJ2-3; TRBD2 might be the D (7 bases). The germline gives CDR1 MNHEY, CDR2 SVGEGT. Trimming cost V 0 bases and J 6 bases, with 16 bases left between them. The CDR3 length is 16 residues.

The V and J genes are TRBV6-5 and TRBJ1-3, with 8 bases fitting TRBD1. V lost 4 bases, J lost 1 base, and 6 bases stayed unmatched. The CDR3 has 16 amino acids. Germline assignment: CDR1 MNHEY and CDR2 SVGAGI. The CDR3 nucleotides are TGTGCCAGCAGTTGGCATCAGGGGGCATCTGGAAACACCATATATTTT. Its protein product is CASSWHQGASGNTIYF.

This clone is a singleton in its sample. This chain connects TRBV18 to TRBJ2-2; 9 bases are a match to TRBD1. Trimming removed 0 bases from V and 6 bases from J; junction bases left unmatched: 8. Germline loops: CDR1 KGHSH, CDR2 LQKENI. The CDR3 runs 17 residues. The CDR3 sequence: CASSPPATGGDAGELFF. The CDR3 DNA follows: TGTGCCAGCTCACCACCGGCGACAGGGGGGGACGCCGGGGAGCTGTTTTTT. Supplemented by reference TRBV18 and TRBJ2-2, the full variable domain reads NAGVMQNPRHLVRRRGQEARLRCSPMKGHSHVYWYRQLPEEGLKFMVYLQKENIIDESGMPKERFSAEFPKEGPSILRIQQVVRGDSAAYFCASSPPATGGDAGELFFGEGSRLTVL.

This chain uses TRBV27 with TRBJ2-5, with 15 bases matching TRBD2. V shed 4 bases, J shed 5 bases, and the junction held 2 bases outside the gene matches. This CDR3 region has 15 residues. The germline gives CDR1 MNHEY, CDR2 SMNVEV (reference sequence). This CDR3 is CASSWTSGRDETQYF. DNA for the CDR3: TGTGCCAGCAGTTGGACTAGCGGGAGGGATGAGACCCAGTACTTC.

The rearrangement uses TRBV3-1 (or the pseudogene TRBV3-2) and TRBJ1-2, with TRBD1 matching 7 bases. CDR1 and CDR2 from the germline V gene are LGHDT and YNNKEL (reference sequence). The trim removed 4 bases at V and 5 bases at J, leaving 13 bases unmatched. This CDR3 is 16 amino acids long. The CDR3 bases are TGTGCCAGCAGCCGCAGACCAGGGGGTGTAGGGTATGGCTACACCTTC. Translation gives CASSRRPGGVGYGYTF.

The chain has TRBV5-1 and TRBJ1-1, with D possibly being TRBD1 (5 bases). The CDR3 consists of 13 residues. The germline V and J ends were trimmed by 0 bases and 3 bases, with 6 bases remaining between them. From germline, CDR1 is SGHRS and CDR2 YFSETQ. The CDR3 here is CASSLARDTEAFF. DNA of the CDR3: TGCGCCAGCAGCTTGGCCAGGGACACTGAAGCTTTCTTT.

V gene TRBV19 combines with J gene TRBJ2-7; 7 bases are shared with TRBD2. V trimming: 6 bases; J trimming: 0 bases; junction bases outside the gene matches: 8. Germline V CDR1 and CDR2: LNHDA, SQIVND (reference sequence). This CDR3 contains 15 residues. As DNA, the CDR3 is TGTGCCAGTAGCCCCGGGGAGGGGTCCTCCTACGAGCAGTACTTC. As protein: CASSPGEGSSYEQYF. Drawing the rest from reference TRBV19 and TRBJ2-7, the complete variable domain is DGGITQSPKYLFRKEGQNVTLSCEQNLNHDAMYWYRQDPGQGLRLIYYSQIVNDFQKGDIAEGYSVSREKKESFPLTVTSAQKNPTAFYLCASSPGEGSSYEQYFGPGTRLTVT.